This is a list of T cell receptor beta chains from one sample in a study of read filtering for tumor transcriptome and immune sequencing. TCRdb used MiXCR to reprocess the reads, holding one entry per CDR3 protein. The sample holds 20,000 to 30,000 distinct CDR3 sequences, 20% to 25% seen once. The specimen sequenced was a population of CD138-negative cells sorted from bone marrow. Every receptor here comes from a donor aged 40 or over with multiple myeloma. Both conserved end residues are part of each CDR3. Each record gives: CDR3 length, D gene, V gene, J gene, clone size, CDR3 protein, CDR3 DNA. A D gene is named only where the DNA matches it firmly. Not all rows give a size; the values are once, few, many and, for expanded clones, a class.

18	TRBD2	TRBV20-1	TRBJ2-3	NA	CSARDQLTSGGSTDTQYF	TGCAGTGCTAGAGATCAGCTGACTAGCGGGGGGAGCACAGATACGCAGTATTTT
14	NA	TRBV7-9	TRBJ1-2	many	CASSFPGGAAGYTF	TGTGCCAGCAGCTTCCCGGGGGGCGCGGCTGGCTACACCTTC
15	NA	TRBV7-9	TRBJ2-1	many	CASSLAENRYNEQFF	TGTGCCAGCAGCTTAGCCGAGAACCGATACAATGAGCAGTTCTTC
14	TRBD1	TRBV2	TRBJ1-1	many	CASSLQGAGTEAFF	TGTGCCAGCAGCTTACAGGGGGCCGGCACTGAAGCTTTCTTT
15	NA	TRBV7-8	TRBJ2-2	once	CASSLVQGGTRELFF	TGTGCCAGCAGCTTAGTCCAGGGAGGCACCAGGGAGCTGTTTTTT
13	TRBD2	TRBV20-1	TRBJ2-3	many	CSARGGAIDTQYF	TGCAGTGCCCGCGGGGGGGCAATAGATACGCAGTATTTT
18	TRBD1	TRBV28	TRBJ1-5	few	CASSVDKQTGNGNQPQHF	TGTGCCAGCAGCGTAGATAAACAGACAGGGAACGGCAATCAGCCCCAGCATTTT
14	NA	TRBV7-9	TRBJ2-7	many	CASSLGGNVHEQYF	TGTGCCAGCAGCTTAGGAGGGAACGTCCACGAGCAGTACTTC
11	NA	TRBV28	TRBJ2-7	many	CASSEKQGKYF	TGTGCCAGCAGTGAAAAACAGGGAAAGTACTTC
14	TRBD1	TRBV6-1	TRBJ2-3	many	CASSRGQLTDTQYF	TGTGCCAGCAGTCGGGGACAGCTCACAGATACGCAGTATTTT
16	TRBD2	TRBV10-3	TRBJ2-3	few	CAISGRLAGGQDTQYF	TGTGCCATCAGTGGAAGACTAGCGGGGGGGCAAGATACGCAGTATTTT
18	TRBD2	TRBV5-4	TRBJ2-1	NA	CASSSWLAGTSSYNEQFF	TGTGCCAGCAGCTCGTGGCTAGCGGGTACTTCCTCCTACAATGAGCAGTTCTTC
15	NA	TRBV10-3	TRBJ1-2	many	CAISVSMDFNYGYTF	TGTGCCATCAGTGTTAGCATGGACTTTAACTATGGCTACACCTTC
12	NA	TRBV7-2	TRBJ2-7	many	CASSLGAYEQYF	TGTGCCAGCAGCTTAGGGGCCTACGAGCAGTACTTC
12	NA	TRBV6-6	TRBJ2-3	many	CATSPSFGTQYF	TGTGCCACCTCTCCGTCTTTCGGTACGCAGTATTTT
13	NA	TRBV29-1	TRBJ2-2	NA	CSVVSQNTGELFF	TGCAGCGTTGTTTCACAGAACACCGGGGAGCTGTTTTTT
15	TRBD2	TRBV18	TRBJ2-1	many	CASSPSSGGRSEQFF	TGTGCCAGCTCACCATCCAGCGGGGGGCGGTCTGAGCAGTTCTTC
14	NA	TRBV9	TRBJ1-5	NA	CASSVGGWDQPQHF	TGTGCCAGCAGCGTAGGGGGATGGGACCAGCCCCAGCATTTT
15	NA	TRBV10-3	TRBJ2-2	many	CAISGALANTGELFF	TGTGCCATCAGTGGGGCACTCGCGAACACCGGGGAGCTGTTTTTT
16	NA	TRBV4-2	TRBJ2-1	many	CASSQEWQEGYNEQFF	TGTGCCAGCAGCCAAGAATGGCAGGAGGGCTACAATGAGCAGTTCTTC
14	NA	TRBV12-3/TRBV12-4	TRBJ1-5	NA	CASTPGGSNQPQHF	TGTGCCAGCACCCCGGGGGGAAGCAATCAGCCCCAGCATTTT
16	NA	TRBV5-4	TRBJ1-1	few	CASSLARGLGNTEAFF	TGTGCCAGCAGCTTGGCCCGGGGTCTTGGGAACACTGAAGCTTTCTTT
14	NA	TRBV20-1	TRBJ2-1	many	CSARDQTGYNEQFF	TGCAGTGCTAGAGACCAGACAGGTTACAATGAGCAGTTCTTC
15	NA	TRBV29-1	TRBJ2-7	few	CSVRSSWQGTGEQYF	TGCAGCGTTAGGTCTAGTTGGCAGGGGACGGGCGAGCAGTACTTC
16	NA	TRBV4-1	TRBJ2-1	NA	CASSQDLAGVYNEQFF	TGCGCCAGCAGCCAAGACTTGGCAGGGGTGTACAATGAGCAGTTCTTC
14	NA	TRBV6-5	TRBJ1-1	many	CASSSRPSNTEAFF	TGTGCCAGCAGTTCCAGGCCCTCCAACACTGAAGCTTTCTTT
14	NA	TRBV28	TRBJ1-5	few	CASSRPLREQPQHF	TGTGCCAGCAGTCGGCCCTTACGTGAGCAGCCCCAGCATTTT
16	NA	TRBV4-1	TRBJ2-7	many	CASSQDYPGASYEQYF	TGCGCCAGCAGCCAAGATTACCCCGGAGCCTCCTACGAGCAGTACTTC
18	TRBD2	TRBV11-2	TRBJ2-1	many	CASSFGLAGVPPYNEQFF	TGTGCCAGCAGCTTCGGACTAGCGGGGGTTCCGCCCTACAATGAGCAGTTCTTC
16	TRBD1	TRBV3-1	TRBJ1-1	NA	CASSPGQGNKSTEAFF	TGTGCCAGCAGCCCGGGACAGGGGAATAAGAGCACTGAAGCCTTCTTT
13	TRBD1	TRBV7-2	TRBJ1-1	NA	CASSFRGRTEAFF	TGTGCCAGCAGCTTCAGGGGGCGAACTGAAGCTTTCTTT
15	TRBD1	TRBV5-1	TRBJ2-7	many	CASSPTGQVAYEQYF	TGCGCCAGCAGCCCGACGGGACAGGTTGCCTACGAGCAGTACTTC
16	TRBD2	TRBV5-6	TRBJ2-1	many	CASSLPGTSAGNEQFF	TGTGCCAGCAGCTTACCCGGGACTAGCGCAGGAAATGAGCAGTTCTTC
17	TRBD2	TRBV2	TRBJ2-3	many	CASSKRPGLADTDTQYF	TGTGCCAGCAGTAAGAGACCGGGACTAGCGGACACAGATACGCAGTATTTT
11	NA	TRBV10-3	TRBJ2-5	few	CAIESQGTQYF	TGTGCCATCGAGTCTCAGGGGACCCAGTACTTC
20	TRBD1	TRBV7-2	TRBJ2-1	NA	CAGSTPGQGAYQNSYNEQFF	TGTGCCGGCAGCACCCCGGGACAGGGGGCCTATCAGAACTCCTACAATGAGCAGTTCTTC
15	TRBD2	TRBV6-5	TRBJ2-7	many	CASSYSGGEAYEQYF	TGTGCCAGCAGTTACTCGGGGGGGGAAGCCTACGAGCAGTACTTC
13	NA	TRBV20-1	TRBJ1-2	many	CSASPSANYGYTF	TGCAGTGCTAGCCCCTCCGCGAACTATGGCTACACCTTC
15	NA	TRBV4-1	TRBJ2-7	many	CASSRPGTGIYEQYF	TGCGCCAGCAGCCGGCCCGGGACGGGGATCTACGAGCAGTACTTC